This T cell receptor beta chain was captured in a study of blood T cells in healthy people across ages. At the level of the study: Through template switching, about one barcoded beta molecule was captured per two T cells, as measured in model experiments.

This clonotype was recorded at least ten times. The second PCR ran 7 to 11 cycles with a sample-barcoded 5' primer and J-beta primers. Each single sample gave us at least 3 million CDR3-containing paired-end reads. TCRdb fed the 5' RACE reads into MiXCR, producing one record per CDR3 protein. The data hold about 650,000 distinct CDR3 sequences, with over 40% observed a single time. The sequence was obtained from a woman of 80 years or more in good health. Input material: blood.

The CDR3 loop is CASTLSGRPSYEQYF. The CDR3, as DNA: TGCGCCAGCACCCTTAGCGGGAGGCCCTCCTACGAGCAGTACTTC. This chain joins TRBV5-1 and TRBJ2-7; 10 bases agree with TRBD2. Germline values: CDR1 SGHRS, CDR2 YFSETQ. J was trimmed by 0 bases and V by 6 bases; bases with no gene match: 6. This CDR3 has 15 amino acids.